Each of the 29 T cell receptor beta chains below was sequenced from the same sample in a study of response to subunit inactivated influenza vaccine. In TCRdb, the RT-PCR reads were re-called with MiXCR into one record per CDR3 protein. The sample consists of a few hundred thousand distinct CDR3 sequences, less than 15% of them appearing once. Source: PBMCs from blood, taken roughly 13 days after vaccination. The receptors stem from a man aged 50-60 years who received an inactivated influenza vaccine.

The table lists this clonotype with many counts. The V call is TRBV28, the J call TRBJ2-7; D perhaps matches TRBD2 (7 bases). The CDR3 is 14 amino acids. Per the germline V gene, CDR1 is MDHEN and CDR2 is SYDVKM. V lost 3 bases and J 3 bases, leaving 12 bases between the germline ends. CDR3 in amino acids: CASSLGGLDYEQYF. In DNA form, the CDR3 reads TGTGCCAGCAGTTTGGGGGGGCTCGACTACGAGCAGTACTTC.

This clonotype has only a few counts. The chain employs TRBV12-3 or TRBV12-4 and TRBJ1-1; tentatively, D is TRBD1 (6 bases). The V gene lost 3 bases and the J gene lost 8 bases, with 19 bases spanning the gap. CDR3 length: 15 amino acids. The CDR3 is CASSLVPGQGREAFF. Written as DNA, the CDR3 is TGTGCCAGCAGTTTGGTCCCCGGGCAGGGGAGGGAAGCTTTCTTT.

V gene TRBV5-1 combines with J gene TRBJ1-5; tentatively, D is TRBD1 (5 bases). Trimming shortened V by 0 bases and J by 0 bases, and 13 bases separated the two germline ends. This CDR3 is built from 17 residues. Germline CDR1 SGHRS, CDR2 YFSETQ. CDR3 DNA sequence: TGCGCCAGCAGCTTGGGGGGCACAGGCTTTAGCAATCAGCCCCAGCATTTT. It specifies CASSLGGTGFSNQPQHF.

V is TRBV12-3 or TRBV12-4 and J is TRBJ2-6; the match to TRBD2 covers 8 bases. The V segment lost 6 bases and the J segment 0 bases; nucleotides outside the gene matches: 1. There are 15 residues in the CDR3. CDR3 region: CASRAGGSGANVLTF. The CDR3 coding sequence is TGTGCCAGCAGGGCGGGGGGCTCTGGGGCCAACGTCCTGACTTTC.

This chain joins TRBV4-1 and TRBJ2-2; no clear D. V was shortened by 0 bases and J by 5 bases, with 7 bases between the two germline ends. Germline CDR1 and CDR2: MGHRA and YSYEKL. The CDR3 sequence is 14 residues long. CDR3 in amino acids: CASSQDTETGELFF. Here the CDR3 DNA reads TGCGCCAGCAGCCAAGATACCGAGACCGGGGAGCTGTTTTTT.

CDR3 region: CASSVLGEKLFF. In DNA form, the CDR3 reads TGTGCCAGCAGTGTTTTGGGAGAAAAACTGTTTTTT. The chain has TRBV25-1 and TRBJ1-4; no reliable D call. CDR3 length equals 12 residues. From germline, CDR1 is MGHDK and CDR2 SYGVNS. Trimming shortened V by 4 bases and J by 8 bases, and 8 bases separated the two germline ends.

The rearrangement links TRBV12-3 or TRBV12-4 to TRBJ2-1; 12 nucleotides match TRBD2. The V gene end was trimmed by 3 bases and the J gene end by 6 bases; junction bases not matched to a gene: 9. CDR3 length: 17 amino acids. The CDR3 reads CASSFGRLAGARNEQFF. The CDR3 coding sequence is TGTGCCAGCAGTTTTGGGCGACTAGCGGGGGCACGCAATGAGCAGTTCTTC.

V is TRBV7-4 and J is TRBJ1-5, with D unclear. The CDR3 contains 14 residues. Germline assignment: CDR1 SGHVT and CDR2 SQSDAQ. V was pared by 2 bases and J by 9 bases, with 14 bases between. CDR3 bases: TGTGCCAGCAGCTTAAGTATGACCACGCGGCCCCAGCATTTT. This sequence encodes CASSLSMTTRPQHF.

The CDR3 region has the DNA TGCAGCGAAAGGACAGGAGGAGAGACCCAGTACTTC. It specifies CSERTGGETQYF. The rearrangement joins TRBV29-1 to TRBJ2-5; 7 bases align to TRBD1. Germline CDR1 is SQVTM and CDR2 is ANQGSEA. V was clipped by 7 bases and J by 4 bases; unmatched bases: 6. The CDR3 sequence is 12 residues long.

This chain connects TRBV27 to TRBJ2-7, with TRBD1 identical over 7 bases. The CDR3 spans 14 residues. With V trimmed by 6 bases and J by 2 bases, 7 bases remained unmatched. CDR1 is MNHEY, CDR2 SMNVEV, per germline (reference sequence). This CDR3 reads CASRKPGQTYEQYF. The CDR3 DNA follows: TGTGCCAGCAGGAAACCGGGACAGACCTACGAGCAGTACTTC.

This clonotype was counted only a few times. The CDR3 nucleotides read TGCGCCAGCAGCCCAGGACTAGCGAACTCCTACAATGAGCAGTTCTTC. Translating gives CASSPGLANSYNEQFF. The J gene is TRBJ2-1, the V gene TRBV4-1; the match to TRBD2 covers 9 bases. The germline CDR1 and CDR2 sequences are MGHRA and YSYEKL. The CDR3 spans 16 residues. V lost 4 bases and J lost 0; bases outside the gene matches: 4.

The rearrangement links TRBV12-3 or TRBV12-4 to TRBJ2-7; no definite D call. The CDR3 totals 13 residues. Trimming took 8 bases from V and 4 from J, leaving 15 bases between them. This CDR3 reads CASGSDTRYEQYF. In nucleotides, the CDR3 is TGTGCCAGCGGTTCTGACACAAGATACGAGCAGTACTTC.

CDR3 amino acids: CASSPWTGAADSGNTIYF. In DNA, the CDR3 is TGTGCCAGCAGCCCGTGGACAGGGGCAGCTGACTCTGGAAACACCATATATTTT. The V gene is TRBV11-2, the J gene TRBJ1-3; 9 bases are a match to TRBD1. V was clipped by 5 bases and J by 0 bases; unmatched bases: 11. CDR1 and CDR2 from the germline V gene are SGHAT and FQNNGV. The CDR3 is 18 amino acids.

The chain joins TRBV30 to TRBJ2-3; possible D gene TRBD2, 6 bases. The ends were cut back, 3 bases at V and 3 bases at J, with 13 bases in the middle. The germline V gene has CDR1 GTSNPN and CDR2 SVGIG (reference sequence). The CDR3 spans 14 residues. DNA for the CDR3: TGTGCCTGGAGGATGGGGGGTGGAACAGATACGCAGTATTTT. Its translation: CAWRMGGGTDTQYF.

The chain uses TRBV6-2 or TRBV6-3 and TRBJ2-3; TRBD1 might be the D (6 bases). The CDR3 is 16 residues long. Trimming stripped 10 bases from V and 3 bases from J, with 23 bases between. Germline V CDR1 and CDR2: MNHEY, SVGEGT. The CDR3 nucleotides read TGTGCCACGAAGGGTACCGGGACACGGACGACAGATACGCAGTATTTT. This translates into CATKGTGTRTTDTQYF.

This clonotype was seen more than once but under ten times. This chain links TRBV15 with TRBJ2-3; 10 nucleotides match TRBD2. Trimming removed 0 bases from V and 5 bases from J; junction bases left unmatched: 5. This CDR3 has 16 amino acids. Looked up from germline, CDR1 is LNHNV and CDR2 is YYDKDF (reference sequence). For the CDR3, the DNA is TGTGCCACCAGCAGAGAATTAGCGGGGGGAGGAGATACGCAGTATTTT. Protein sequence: CATSRELAGGGDTQYF.

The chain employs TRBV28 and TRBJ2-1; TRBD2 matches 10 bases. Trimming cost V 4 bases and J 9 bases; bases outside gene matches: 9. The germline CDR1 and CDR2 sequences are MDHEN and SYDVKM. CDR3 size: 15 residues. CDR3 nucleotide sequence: TGTGCCAGCAGTTCGCTAGCGGGAGTTCGGGGTGAGCAGTTCTTC. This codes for CASSSLAGVRGEQFF.

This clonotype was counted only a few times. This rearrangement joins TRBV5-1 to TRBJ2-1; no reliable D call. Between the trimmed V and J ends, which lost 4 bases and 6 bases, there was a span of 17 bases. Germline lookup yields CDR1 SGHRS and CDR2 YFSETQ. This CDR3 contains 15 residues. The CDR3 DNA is TGCGCCAGCAGCCTCTATGTCTGGGATCCCAATGAGCAGTTCTTC. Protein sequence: CASSLYVWDPNEQFF.

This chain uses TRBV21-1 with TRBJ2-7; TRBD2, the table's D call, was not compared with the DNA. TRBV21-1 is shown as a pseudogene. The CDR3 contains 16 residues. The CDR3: CAGREGGRTCAYEQYF. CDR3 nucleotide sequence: TGTGCCGGAAGGGAGGGTGGCAGGACCTGCGCCTACGAGCAGTACTTC.

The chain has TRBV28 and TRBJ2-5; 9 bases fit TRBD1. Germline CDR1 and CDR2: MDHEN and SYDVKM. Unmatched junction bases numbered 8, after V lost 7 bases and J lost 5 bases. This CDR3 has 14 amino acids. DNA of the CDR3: TGTGCCAGCACCTCACCCGGGACAGGGGAGACCCAGTACTTC. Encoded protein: CASTSPGTGETQYF.

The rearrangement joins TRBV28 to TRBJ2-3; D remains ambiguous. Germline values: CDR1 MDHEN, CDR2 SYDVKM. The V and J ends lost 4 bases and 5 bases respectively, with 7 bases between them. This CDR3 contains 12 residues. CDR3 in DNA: TGTGCCAGCAGTTCCGTTGTAGATACGCAGTATTTT. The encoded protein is CASSSVVDTQYF.

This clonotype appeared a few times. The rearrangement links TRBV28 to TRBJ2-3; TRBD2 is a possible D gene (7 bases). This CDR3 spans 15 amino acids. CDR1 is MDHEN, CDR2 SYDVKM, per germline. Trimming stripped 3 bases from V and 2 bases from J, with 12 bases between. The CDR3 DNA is TGTGCCAGCAGTTTCGGGGGGCTGGACACAGATACGCAGTATTTT. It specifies CASSFGGLDTDTQYF. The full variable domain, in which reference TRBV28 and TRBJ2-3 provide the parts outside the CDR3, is DVKVTQSSRYLVKRTGEKVFLECVQDMDHENMFWYRQDPGLGLRLIYFSYDVKMKEKGDIPEGYSVSREKKERFSLILESASTNQTSMYLCASSFGGLDTDTQYFGPGTRLTVL.

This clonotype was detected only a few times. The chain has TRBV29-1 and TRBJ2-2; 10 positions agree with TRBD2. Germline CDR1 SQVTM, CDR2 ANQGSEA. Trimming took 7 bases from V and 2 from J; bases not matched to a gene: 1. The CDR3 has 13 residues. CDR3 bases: TGCAGCGGGACTAGCGGTAACACCGGGGAGCTGTTTTTT. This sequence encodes CSGTSGNTGELFF.

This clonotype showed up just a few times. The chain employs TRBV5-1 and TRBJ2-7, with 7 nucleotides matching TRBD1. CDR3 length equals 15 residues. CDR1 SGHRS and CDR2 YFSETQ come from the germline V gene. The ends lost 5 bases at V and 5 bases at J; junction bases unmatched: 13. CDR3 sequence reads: CASRIVGGAPHEQYF. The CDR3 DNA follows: TGCGCCAGCAGGATAGTAGGGGGCGCGCCCCACGAGCAGTACTTC.

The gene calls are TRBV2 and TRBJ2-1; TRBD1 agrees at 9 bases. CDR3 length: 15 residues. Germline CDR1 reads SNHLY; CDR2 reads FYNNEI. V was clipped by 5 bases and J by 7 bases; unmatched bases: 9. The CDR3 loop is CASSNDRGSWNEQFF. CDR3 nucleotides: TGTGCCAGCAGTAATGACAGGGGGAGTTGGAATGAGCAGTTCTTC.

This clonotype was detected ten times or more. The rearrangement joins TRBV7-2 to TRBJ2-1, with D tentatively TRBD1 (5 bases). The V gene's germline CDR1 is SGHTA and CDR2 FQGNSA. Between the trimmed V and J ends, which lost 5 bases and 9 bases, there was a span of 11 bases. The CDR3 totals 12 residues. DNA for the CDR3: TGTGCCAGCAGCCATTCGGACACTGAGCAGTTCTTC. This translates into CASSHSDTEQFF. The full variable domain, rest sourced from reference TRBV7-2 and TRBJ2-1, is GAGVSQSPSNKVTEKGKDVELRCDPISGHTALYWYRQSLGQGLEFLIYFQGNSAPDKSGLPSDRFSAERTGGSVSTLTIQRTQQEDSAVYLCASSHSDTEQFFGPGTRLTVL.

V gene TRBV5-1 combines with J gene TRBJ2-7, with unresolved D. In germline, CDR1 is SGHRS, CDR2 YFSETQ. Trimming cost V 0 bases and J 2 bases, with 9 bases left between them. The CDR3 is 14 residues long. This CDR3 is CASSLATSTYEQYF. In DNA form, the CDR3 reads TGCGCCAGCAGCTTGGCCACATCCACCTACGAGCAGTACTTC.

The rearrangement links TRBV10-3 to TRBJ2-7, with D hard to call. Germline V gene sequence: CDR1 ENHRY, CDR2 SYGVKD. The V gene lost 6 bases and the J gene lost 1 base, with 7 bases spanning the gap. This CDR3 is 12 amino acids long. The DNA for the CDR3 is TGTGCCATCAGCAAACAGTCCTACGAGCAGTACTTC. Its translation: CAISKQSYEQYF.

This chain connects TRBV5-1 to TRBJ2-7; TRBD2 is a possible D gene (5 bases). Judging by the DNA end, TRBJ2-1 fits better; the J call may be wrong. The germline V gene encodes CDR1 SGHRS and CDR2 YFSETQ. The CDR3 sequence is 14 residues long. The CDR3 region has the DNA TGCGCCAGCAGCTTGAAAGGGAGCTCCTACGAGCAGTTCTTC. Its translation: CASSLKGSSYEQFF.